The rows below give T cell receptor beta chains drawn from one sample of a study of blood T cell repertoires in COVID-19. TCRdb's table, derived via immunoSEQ multiplex PCR, lists solely in-frame clones and lacks some. The profile covers roughly 250,000 clones, with around 87% appearing a single time and approximately 1.7% taken by the ten largest. Source material: PBMCs or T cells enriched from blood (not recorded which). The source is a woman aged 45 to 65 who had recovered from COVID-19. CDR3s include the opening cysteine and the closing phenylalanine or tryptophan. Each record gives: V gene, clone size, J gene, D gene, CDR3 protein, CDR3 DNA. A D gene is named only where the DNA matches it firmly. Size values are once, few and many counts, or a class for expanded clones, and some rows have none.

v_gene: TRBV27
abundance: -
j_gene: TRBJ2-2
d_gene: TRBD2
CDR3aa: CASSPIMTSGSAGELFF
CDR3nt: TGTGCCAGCAGCCCGATAATGACTAGCGGGAGCGCCGGGGAGCTGTTTTTT

v_gene: TRBV4-2
abundance: -
j_gene: TRBJ2-7
d_gene: TRBD2
CDR3aa: CASSQDLAGAYEQYF
CDR3nt: TGTGCCAGCAGCCAAGATCTTGCGGGAGCCTACGAGCAGTACTTC

v_gene: TRBV6-6
abundance: -
j_gene: TRBJ2-5
d_gene: -
CDR3aa: CASSYSRETQYF
CDR3nt: TGTGCCAGCAGTTACTCGAGAGAGACCCAGTACTTC

v_gene: TRBV6-5
abundance: -
j_gene: TRBJ2-7
d_gene: TRBD2
CDR3aa: CASGGGGDPSEQYF
CDR3nt: TGTGCCAGCGGGGGGGGAGGTGATCCCTCCGAGCAGTACTTC

v_gene: TRBV5-1
abundance: once
j_gene: TRBJ1-6
d_gene: TRBD1
CDR3aa: CASSLTGENSPLHF
CDR3nt: TGCGCCAGCAGCTTGACAGGGGAGAATTCACCCCTCCACTTT

v_gene: TRBV28
abundance: -
j_gene: TRBJ2-7
d_gene: -
CDR3aa: CASSFRLVSYEQYF
CDR3nt: TGTGCCAGCAGTTTCCGTTTAGTTTCCTACGAGCAGTACTTC

v_gene: TRBV28
abundance: -
j_gene: TRBJ2-2
d_gene: -
CDR3aa: CASSLGRNTGELFF
CDR3nt: TGTGCCAGCAGTTTAGGGAGAAACACCGGGGAGCTGTTTTTT

v_gene: TRBV19
abundance: -
j_gene: TRBJ2-7
d_gene: TRBD1
CDR3aa: CASSDRGFYEQYF
CDR3nt: TGTGCCAGCTCGGACAGGGGCTTCTACGAGCAGTACTTC

v_gene: TRBV7-9
abundance: -
j_gene: TRBJ2-5
d_gene: TRBD2
CDR3aa: CASSPKTSGQETQYF
CDR3nt: TGTGCCAGCAGCCCCAAGACTAGCGGCCAAGAGACCCAGTACTTC

v_gene: TRBV4-3
abundance: -
j_gene: TRBJ2-1
d_gene: TRBD2
CDR3aa: CASSQGLAGGVPGLFF
CDR3nt: TGCGCCAGCAGCCAAGGACTAGCGGGAGGGGTACCGGGTCTGTTCTTC

v_gene: TRBV5-1
abundance: -
j_gene: TRBJ1-1
d_gene: -
CDR3aa: CASSLDQANTEAFF
CDR3nt: TGCGCCAGCAGCTTGGACCAGGCCAACACTGAAGCTTTCTTT

v_gene: TRBV19
abundance: -
j_gene: TRBJ2-1
d_gene: -
CDR3aa: CASSIRDSYNEQFF
CDR3nt: TGTGCCAGTAGTATCAGGGACTCCTACAATGAGCAGTTCTTC

v_gene: TRBV19
abundance: -
j_gene: TRBJ1-6
d_gene: -
CDR3aa: CASSIGAGSSPLHF
CDR3nt: TGTGCCAGTAGTATAGGTGCAGGCAGCTCACCCCTCCACTTT

v_gene: TRBV5-1
abundance: -
j_gene: TRBJ2-2
d_gene: -
CDR3aa: CASSRDTPGELFF
CDR3nt: TGCGCCAGCAGCCGCGACACCCCCGGGGAGCTGTTTTTT

v_gene: TRBV27
abundance: -
j_gene: TRBJ2-5
d_gene: -
CDR3aa: CASSLYGRPPETQYF
CDR3nt: TGTGCCAGCAGTTTATACGGCAGGCCGCCGGAGACCCAGTACTTC

v_gene: TRBV29-1
abundance: -
j_gene: TRBJ1-1
d_gene: TRBD1
CDR3aa: CSVRQGANTEAFF
CDR3nt: TGCAGCGTTCGACAGGGGGCGAACACTGAAGCTTTCTTT

v_gene: TRBV28
abundance: -
j_gene: TRBJ1-2
d_gene: TRBD1
CDR3aa: CASSQTGQGPYFNYGYTF
CDR3nt: TGTGCCAGCAGTCAGACGGGACAGGGACCGTATTTTAACTATGGCTACACCTTC

v_gene: TRBV5-8
abundance: -
j_gene: TRBJ1-3
d_gene: -
CDR3aa: CASSYRSSGNTIYF
CDR3nt: TGTGCCAGCAGCTATAGATCCTCTGGAAACACCATATATTTT

v_gene: TRBV19
abundance: -
j_gene: TRBJ2-1
d_gene: TRBD2
CDR3aa: CASNSGYNEQFF
CDR3nt: TGTGCCAGTAATAGCGGGTACAATGAGCAGTTCTTC

v_gene: TRBV5-4
abundance: -
j_gene: TRBJ2-5
d_gene: TRBD1
CDR3aa: CASSTRQGWRETQYF
CDR3nt: TGTGCCAGCAGCACAAGACAGGGTTGGAGGGAGACCCAGTACTTC

v_gene: TRBV5-6
abundance: -
j_gene: TRBJ2-7
d_gene: -
CDR3aa: CASSPPGGEGTAQYF
CDR3nt: TGTGCCAGCAGCCCCCCGGGCGGGGAAGGTACTGCGCAGTACTTC

v_gene: TRBV28
abundance: few
j_gene: TRBJ1-5
d_gene: -
CDR3aa: CASSPPSGNNQPQHF
CDR3nt: TGTGCCAGCAGTCCCCCATCGGGGAACAATCAGCCCCAGCATTTT